The T cell receptor (beta chain) under discussion was sequenced for a study of regulatory T cells in long-lasting Graves disease. Study-level findings and limits: Shared public clonotypes totalled about 2,700 in persistent patients, compared with over 800 in new patients.

CDR3 regions were amplified by Arm-PCR using iRepertoire HTBI primers to build TCR beta libraries. Each CDR3 protein is one row after TCRdb ran MiXCR on the multiplex PCR reads. In the table there are fewer than 450,000 distinct CDR3 sequences, about 15% of which are singletons. Described time point: newly diagnosed GD, antithyroid drugs for less than 3 months. After RNA was extracted from PBMCs, the TCR library was made from it. V was pared by 2 bases and J by 1 base, with 4 bases of the junction left unmatched. The CDR3 loop spans 15 amino acids. Ten or more counts support this clonotype. Its antigen is unidentified. In addition, the sample was reused for a study of T cells in Graves' hyperthyroidism and ophthalmopathy.

The TCR originated in a woman aged 40-49 years with Graves disease. The sequencing used peripheral blood mononuclear cells (PBMCs), collected at new diagnosis, from a patient treated with antithyroid drugs. The rearrangement uses TRBV12-3 or TRBV12-4 and TRBJ2-7, with 8 bases that match TRBD1. CDR3 loop: CASSLPRGLSYEQYF. The CDR3 bases are TGTGCCAGCAGTTTACCCAGGGGGCTTTCCTACGAGCAGTACTTC.